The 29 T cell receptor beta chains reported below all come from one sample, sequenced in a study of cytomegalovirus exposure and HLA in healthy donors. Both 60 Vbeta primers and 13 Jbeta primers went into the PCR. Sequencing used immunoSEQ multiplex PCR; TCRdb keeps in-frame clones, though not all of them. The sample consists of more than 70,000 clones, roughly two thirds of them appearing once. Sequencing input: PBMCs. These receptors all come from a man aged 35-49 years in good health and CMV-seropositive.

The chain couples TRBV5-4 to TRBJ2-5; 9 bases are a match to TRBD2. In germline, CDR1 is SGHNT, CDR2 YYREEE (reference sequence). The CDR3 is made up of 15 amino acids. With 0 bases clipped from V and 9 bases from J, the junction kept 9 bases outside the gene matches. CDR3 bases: TGTGCCAGCAGCTTGGGACTAGCGGATTCCGAGGCCCAGTACTTC. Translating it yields CASSLGLADSEAQYF.

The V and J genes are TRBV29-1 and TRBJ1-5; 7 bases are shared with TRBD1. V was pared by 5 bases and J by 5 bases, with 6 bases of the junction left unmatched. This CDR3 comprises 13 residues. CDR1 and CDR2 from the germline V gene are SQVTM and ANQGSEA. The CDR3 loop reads CSVLGQADQPQHF. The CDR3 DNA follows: TGCAGCGTTTTAGGACAGGCCGATCAGCCCCAGCATTTT.

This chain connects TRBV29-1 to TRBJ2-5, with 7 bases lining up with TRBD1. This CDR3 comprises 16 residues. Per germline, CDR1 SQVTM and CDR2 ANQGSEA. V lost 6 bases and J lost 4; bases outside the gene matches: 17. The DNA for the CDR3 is TGCAGCGTCGCAGGAAACCGGGACAGCAACCTAGAGACCCAGTACTTC. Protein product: CSVAGNRDSNLETQYF.

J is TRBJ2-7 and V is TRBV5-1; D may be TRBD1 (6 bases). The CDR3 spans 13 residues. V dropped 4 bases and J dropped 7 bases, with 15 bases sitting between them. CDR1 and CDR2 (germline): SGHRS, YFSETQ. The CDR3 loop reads CASSPTGLGEQYF. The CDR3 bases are TGCGCCAGCAGCCCGACAGGTCTCGGGGAGCAGTACTTC.

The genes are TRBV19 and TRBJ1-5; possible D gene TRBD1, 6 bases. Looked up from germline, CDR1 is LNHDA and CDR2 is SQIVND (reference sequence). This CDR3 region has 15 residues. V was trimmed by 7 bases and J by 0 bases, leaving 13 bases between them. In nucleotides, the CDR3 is TGTGCCAGTACCCCCGGGACAACTAGCAATCAGCCCCAGCATTTT. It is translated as CASTPGTTSNQPQHF.

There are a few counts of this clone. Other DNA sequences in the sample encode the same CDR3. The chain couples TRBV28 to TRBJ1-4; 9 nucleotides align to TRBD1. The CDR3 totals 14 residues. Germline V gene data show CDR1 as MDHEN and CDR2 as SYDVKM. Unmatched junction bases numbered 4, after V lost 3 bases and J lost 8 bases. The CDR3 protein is CASSFGQGREKLFF. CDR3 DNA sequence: TGTGCCAGCAGTTTCGGACAGGGGAGGGAAAAACTGTTTTTT.

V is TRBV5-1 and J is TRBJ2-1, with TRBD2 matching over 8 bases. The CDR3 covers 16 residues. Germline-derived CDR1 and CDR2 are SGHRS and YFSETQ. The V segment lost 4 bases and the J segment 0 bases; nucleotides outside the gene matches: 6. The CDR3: CASSPRTSFSYNEQFF. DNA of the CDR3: TGCGCCAGCAGCCCCCGGACTAGCTTCTCCTACAATGAGCAGTTCTTC.

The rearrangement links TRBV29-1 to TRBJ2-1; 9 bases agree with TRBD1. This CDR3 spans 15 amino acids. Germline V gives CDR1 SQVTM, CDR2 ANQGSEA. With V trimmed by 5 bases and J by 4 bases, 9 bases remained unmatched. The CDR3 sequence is CSVSGGTGFYNEQFF. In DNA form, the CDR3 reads TGCAGCGTTTCGGGCGGGACAGGGTTTTACAATGAGCAGTTCTTC.

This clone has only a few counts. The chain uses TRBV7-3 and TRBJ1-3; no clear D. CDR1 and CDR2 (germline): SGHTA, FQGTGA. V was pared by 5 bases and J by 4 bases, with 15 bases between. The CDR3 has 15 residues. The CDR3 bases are TGTGCCAGCAGCGCGGGCATGGGTTACGGAAACACCATATATTTT. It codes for CASSAGMGYGNTIYF.

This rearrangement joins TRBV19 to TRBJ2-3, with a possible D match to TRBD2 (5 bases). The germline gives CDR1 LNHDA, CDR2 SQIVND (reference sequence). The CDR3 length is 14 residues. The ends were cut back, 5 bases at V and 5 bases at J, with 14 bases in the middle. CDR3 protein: CASSFLPGIDTQYF. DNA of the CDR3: TGTGCCAGTAGTTTTTTACCGGGGATAGATACGCAGTATTTT.

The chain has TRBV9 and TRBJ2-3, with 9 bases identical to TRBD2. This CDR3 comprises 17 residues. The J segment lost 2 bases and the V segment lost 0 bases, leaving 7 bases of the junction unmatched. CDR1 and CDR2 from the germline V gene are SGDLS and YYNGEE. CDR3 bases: TGTGCCAGCAGCGTAGAGGTTAGCGGGGGAAACACAGATACGCAGTATTTT. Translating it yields CASSVEVSGGNTDTQYF.

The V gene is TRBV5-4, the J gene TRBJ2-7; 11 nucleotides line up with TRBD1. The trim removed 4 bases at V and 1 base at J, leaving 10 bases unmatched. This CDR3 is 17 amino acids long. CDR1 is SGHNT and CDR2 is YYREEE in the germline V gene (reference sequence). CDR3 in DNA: TGTGCCAGCAGCCTGGATTTAGGACAGGGGGCATCCTACGAGCAGTACTTC. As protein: CASSLDLGQGASYEQYF.

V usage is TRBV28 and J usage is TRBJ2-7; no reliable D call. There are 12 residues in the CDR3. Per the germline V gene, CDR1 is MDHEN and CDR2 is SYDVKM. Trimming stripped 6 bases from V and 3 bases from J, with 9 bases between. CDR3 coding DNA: TGTGCCAGCAGCCCCAGCGACTACGAGCAGTACTTC. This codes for CASSPSDYEQYF.

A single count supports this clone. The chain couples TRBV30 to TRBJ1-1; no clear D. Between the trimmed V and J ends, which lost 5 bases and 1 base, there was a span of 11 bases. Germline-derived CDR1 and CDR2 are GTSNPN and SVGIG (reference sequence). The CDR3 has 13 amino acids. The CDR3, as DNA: TGTGCCTGGCTGGGCCAGACGAACACTGAAGCTTTCTTT. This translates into CAWLGQTNTEAFF.

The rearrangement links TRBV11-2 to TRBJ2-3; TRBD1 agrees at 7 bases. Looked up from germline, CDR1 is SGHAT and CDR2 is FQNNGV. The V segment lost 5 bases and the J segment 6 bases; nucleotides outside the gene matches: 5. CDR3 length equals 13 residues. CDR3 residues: CASSTNRGDTQYF. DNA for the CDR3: TGTGCCAGCAGCACAAACAGGGGTGATACGCAGTATTTT.

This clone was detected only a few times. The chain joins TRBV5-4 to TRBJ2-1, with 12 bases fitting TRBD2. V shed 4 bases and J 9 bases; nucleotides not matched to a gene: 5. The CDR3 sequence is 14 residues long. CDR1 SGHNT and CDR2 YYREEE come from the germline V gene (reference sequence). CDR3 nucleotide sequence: TGTGCCAGCAGCCCTAGCGGGAGGGAGGCTGAGCAGTTCTTC. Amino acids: CASSPSGREAEQFF.

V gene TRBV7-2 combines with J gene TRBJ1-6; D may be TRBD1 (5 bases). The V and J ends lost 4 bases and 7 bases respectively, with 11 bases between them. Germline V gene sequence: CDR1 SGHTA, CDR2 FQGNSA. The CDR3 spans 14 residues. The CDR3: CASSSGRVNSPLHF. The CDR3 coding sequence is TGTGCCAGCAGCTCAGGCAGGGTGAATTCACCCCTCCACTTT.

Here the CDR3 reads CASSSSGGGTDTQYF. The CDR3 DNA reads TGTGCCAGCAGCTCTAGCGGGGGGGGCACAGATACGCAGTATTTT. The chain is built from TRBV5-6 and TRBJ2-3, with 12 bases matching TRBD2. Germline V lookup: CDR1 SGHDT, CDR2 YYEEEE. The CDR3 loop spans 15 amino acids. The J segment lost 1 base and the V segment lost 3 bases, leaving 0 bases of the junction unmatched.

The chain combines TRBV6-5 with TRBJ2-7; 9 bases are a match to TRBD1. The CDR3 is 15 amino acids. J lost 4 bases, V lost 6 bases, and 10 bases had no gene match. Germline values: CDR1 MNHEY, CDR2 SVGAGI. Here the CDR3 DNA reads TGTGCCAGCAGGCTACAGACAGGGGGAGGGTACGAGCAGTACTTC. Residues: CASRLQTGGGYEQYF.

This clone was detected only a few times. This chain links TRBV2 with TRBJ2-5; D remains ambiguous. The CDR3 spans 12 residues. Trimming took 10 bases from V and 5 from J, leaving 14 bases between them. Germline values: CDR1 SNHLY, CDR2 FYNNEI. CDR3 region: CAMRRVSETQYF. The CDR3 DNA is TGTGCCATGCGACGGGTTTCGGAGACCCAGTACTTC.

The CDR3 loop is CSVDSRAGTGELFF. DNA of the CDR3: TGCAGCGTTGACTCGAGGGCCGGGACCGGGGAGCTGTTTTTT. The chain joins TRBV29-1 to TRBJ2-2, with D possibly being TRBD2 (5 bases). Between the trimmed V and J ends, which lost 3 bases and 5 bases, there was a span of 13 bases. The germline V gene has CDR1 SQVTM and CDR2 ANQGSEA. The CDR3 has 14 residues.

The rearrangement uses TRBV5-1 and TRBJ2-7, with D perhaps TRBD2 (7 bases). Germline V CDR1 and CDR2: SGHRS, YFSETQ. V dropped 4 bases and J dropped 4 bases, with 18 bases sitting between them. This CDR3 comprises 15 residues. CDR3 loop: CASSEGGSLAYEQYF. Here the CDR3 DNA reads TGCGCCAGCAGCGAGGGGGGGAGCCTTGCTTACGAGCAGTACTTC.

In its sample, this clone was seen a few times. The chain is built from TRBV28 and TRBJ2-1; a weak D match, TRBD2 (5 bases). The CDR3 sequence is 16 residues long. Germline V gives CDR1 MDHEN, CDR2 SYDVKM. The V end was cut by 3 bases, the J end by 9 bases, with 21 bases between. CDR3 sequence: CASSFISQRGKGEQFF. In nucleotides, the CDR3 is TGTGCCAGCAGTTTTATCTCCCAGAGAGGGAAGGGTGAGCAGTTCTTC.

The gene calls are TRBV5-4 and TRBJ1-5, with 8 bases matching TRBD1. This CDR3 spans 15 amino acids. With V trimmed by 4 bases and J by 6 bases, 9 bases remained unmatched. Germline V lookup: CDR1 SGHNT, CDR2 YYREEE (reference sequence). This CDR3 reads CASSKGRGQSQPQHF. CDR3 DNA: TGTGCCAGCAGCAAAGGCAGGGGGCAAAGTCAGCCCCAGCATTTT.

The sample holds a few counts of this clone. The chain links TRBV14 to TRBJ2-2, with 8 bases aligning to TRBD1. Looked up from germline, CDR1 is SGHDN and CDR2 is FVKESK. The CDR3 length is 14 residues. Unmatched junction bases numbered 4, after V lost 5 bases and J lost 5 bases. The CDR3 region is CASSVRTGTGELFF. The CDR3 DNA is TGTGCCAGCAGCGTCCGGACAGGGACCGGGGAGCTGTTTTTT.

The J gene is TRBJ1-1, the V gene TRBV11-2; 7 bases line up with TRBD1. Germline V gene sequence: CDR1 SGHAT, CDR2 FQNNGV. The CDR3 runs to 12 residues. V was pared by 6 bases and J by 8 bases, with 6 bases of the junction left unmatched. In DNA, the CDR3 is TGTGCCAGCAGACCTTCAGGGGGGGAAGCTTTCTTT. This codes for CASRPSGGEAFF.

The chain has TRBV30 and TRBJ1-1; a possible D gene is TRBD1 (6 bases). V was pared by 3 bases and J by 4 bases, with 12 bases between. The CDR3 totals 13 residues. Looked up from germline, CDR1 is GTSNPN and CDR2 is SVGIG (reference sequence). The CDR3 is CAWSPGAVTEAFF. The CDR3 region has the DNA TGTGCCTGGAGCCCAGGGGCGGTCACTGAAGCTTTCTTT.

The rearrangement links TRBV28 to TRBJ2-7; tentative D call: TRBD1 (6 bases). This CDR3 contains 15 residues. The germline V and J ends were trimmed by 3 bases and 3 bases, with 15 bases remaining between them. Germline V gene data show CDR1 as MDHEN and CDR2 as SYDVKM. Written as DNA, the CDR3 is TGTGCCAGCAGTTTCCCCGGGACATCGGTCTACGAGCAGTACTTC. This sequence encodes CASSFPGTSVYEQYF.

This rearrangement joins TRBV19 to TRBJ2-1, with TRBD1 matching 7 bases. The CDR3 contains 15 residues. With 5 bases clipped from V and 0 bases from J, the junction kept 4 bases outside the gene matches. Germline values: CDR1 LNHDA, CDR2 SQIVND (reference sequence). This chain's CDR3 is CASSLQGFSYNEQFF. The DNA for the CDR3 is TGTGCCAGTAGTCTACAGGGGTTCTCCTACAATGAGCAGTTCTTC.